These T cell receptor beta chains were read from a single sample in a study of glioma-infiltrating T cells. TCRdb processed the multiplex PCR reads anew with MiXCR; each CDR3 protein has one entry. The data hold 300,000 to 400,000 distinct CDR3 sequences, with roughly two fifths observed a single time. Input material: glioma tissue, nonneoplastic brain tissue, or PBMCs (not recorded which). The source is a human donor with low-grade glioma or glioblastoma, undergoing nonglioma brain surgery, or in good health (not recorded which). Each CDR3 is given with its conserved first and last residue. D genes are given only for firm matches. The size entry is marked missing in some rows and otherwise reads once, few, many or a size class.

DNA | CDR3 | size | J | D | V
TGTGCCAGCAGTTCACTCCTTGGGAGGAACACTGAAGCTTTCTTT | CASSSLLGRNTEAFF | few | TRBJ1-1 | . | TRBV12-3/TRBV12-4
TGTGCCAGCACCCTGAGGAGAGGGGCAGATACGCAGTATTTT | CASTLRRGADTQYF | few | TRBJ2-3 | . | TRBV7-2
TGTGCCAGCAGCCAAGATCTGACTCGTTCCTACGAGCAGTACTTC | CASSQDLTRSYEQYF | . | TRBJ2-7 | . | TRBV3-1
TGCAGTGCTAGGTCGACTAGCGGGAGTAGCGAGACCCAGTACTTC | CSARSTSGSSETQYF | many | TRBJ2-5 | TRBD2 | TRBV20-1
TGCGCCAGCAGCCAAGAAGTTCGGCTAGCGGGAGCCAATGAGCAGTTCTTC | CASSQEVRLAGANEQFF | . | TRBJ2-1 | TRBD2 | TRBV4-1
TGTGCCAGCAGTTTTAGGTTGGGGAACACTGAAGCTTTCTTT | CASSFRLGNTEAFF | many | TRBJ1-1 | . | TRBV28
TGTGCCAGCAGCTTAAGCGGGAGAGAGACCCGGTACTTC | CASSLSGRETRYF | once | TRBJ2-5 | TRBD2 | TRBV7-3
TGCGCCAGCAGCCAAGAAAGGGGAGCAGCGGGAGACGATACGCAGTATTTT | CASSQERGAAGDDTQYF | few | TRBJ2-3 | TRBD2 | TRBV4-3
TGTGCCATCAGTGGGGGTAATGATCAGCCCCAGCATTTT | CAISGGNDQPQHF | . | TRBJ1-5 | . | TRBV10-3
TGTGCCAGCAGCCAACAGGGTTATGGCTACACCTTC | CASSQQGYGYTF | many | TRBJ1-2 | . | TRBV28
TGTGCCAGCAGCCCAGCCCTCGGGCAGTTCTTC | CASSPALGQFF | . | TRBJ2-1 | . | TRBV6-6
TGTGCCAGCAGTGGGTTAGGGACAGGGTATAACAATGAGCAGTTCTTC | CASSGLGTGYNNEQFF | few | TRBJ2-1 | TRBD1 | TRBV25-1
TGTGCCAGCAGTTTGCGTGGGAGGGTAAGGGAGCAGTACTTC | CASSLRGRVREQYF | few | TRBJ2-7 | TRBD2 | TRBV28